This TCR beta chain was retrieved from a study of cytomegalovirus exposure and HLA in healthy donors. Study-level findings and limits: The classifier was said to identify cytomegalovirus status with high specificity and sensitivity. Most sequenced TCRs were rare (though some public TCRs occurred in many donors). Clonal expansion was found to be greater in HLA-associated TCR beta chains than in equally common others in a later analysis.

Concerning this clone itself: Its antigen is currently unknown.

PCR involved 60 Vbeta and 13 Jbeta primers. Methods used by the authors: There were 80 million or so unique TCR beta chains by a later count, and some 12 million of them were shared. Profiled with immunoSEQ multiplex PCR; TCRdb holds only in-frame clones, not every one. V, J and clone size derive from that table, while D and trimming were established from the DNA sequence. The data hold roughly 98,000 clones, with over 65% observed a single time. The germline V gene has CDR1 GTSNPN and CDR2 SVGIG (reference sequence). This CDR3 is 12 amino acids long. Trimming took 4 bases from V and 8 from J, leaving 14 bases between them.

This chain uses TRBV30 with TRBJ1-2, with D hard to call. Specimen: PBMCs. The source of this sequence is a man aged 35-49 years in good health and CMV-seronegative. DNA of the CDR3: TGTGCCTGGAACCCCGGGAGGTCGGGCTACACCTTC. It is translated as CAWNPGRSGYTF.